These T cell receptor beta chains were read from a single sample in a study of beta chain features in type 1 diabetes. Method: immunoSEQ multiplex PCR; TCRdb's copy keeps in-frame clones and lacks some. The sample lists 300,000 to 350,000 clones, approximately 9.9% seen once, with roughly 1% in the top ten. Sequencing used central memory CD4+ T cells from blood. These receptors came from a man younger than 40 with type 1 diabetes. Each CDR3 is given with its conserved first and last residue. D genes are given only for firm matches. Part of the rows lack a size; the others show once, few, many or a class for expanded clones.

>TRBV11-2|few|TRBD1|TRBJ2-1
TGTGCCAGCAGCAGCGGGACAGGGGGCGATGAGCAGTTCTTC
CASSSGTGGDEQFF
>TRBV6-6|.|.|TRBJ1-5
TGTGCCAGCAGAGGGCAGGGAGGTCAGCCCCAGCATTTT
CASRGQGGQPQHF
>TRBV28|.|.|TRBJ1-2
TGTGCCAGCAGGAGCTCAGGGTTAGTGAACTATGGCTACACCTTC
CASRSSGLVNYGYTF
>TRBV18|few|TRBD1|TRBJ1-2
TGTGCCAGCTCACCAACAATGGGACAGTCTGACCCCGGCTACACCTTC
CASSPTMGQSDPGYTF
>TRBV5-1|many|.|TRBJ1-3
TGCGCCAGCAGCTGGGACCTTTCCTCTGGAAACACCATATATTTT
CASSWDLSSGNTIYF
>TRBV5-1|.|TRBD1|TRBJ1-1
TGCGCCAGCAGCGAACAGGGGCCTTTGAACACTGAAGCTTTCTTT
CASSEQGPLNTEAFF
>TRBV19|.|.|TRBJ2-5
TGTGCCAGTAGTATTTGGGGACCGCAAGAGACCCAGTACTTC
CASSIWGPQETQYF
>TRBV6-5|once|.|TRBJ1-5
TGTGCCAGCAGACCTACGGGTGTCAATCAGCCCCAGCATTTT
CASRPTGVNQPQHF
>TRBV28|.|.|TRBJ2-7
TGTGCCAGCACCCCGTCTGGGATTACCTACGAGCAGTACTTC
CASTPSGITYEQYF
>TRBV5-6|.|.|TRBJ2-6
TGTGCCAGCTTGCGGGGCTCTGGGGCCAACGTCCTGACTTTC
CASLRGSGANVLTF
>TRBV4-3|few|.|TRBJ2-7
TGCGCCAGCAGCAGCTCACGGGACTCCTACGAGCAGTACTTC
CASSSSRDSYEQYF
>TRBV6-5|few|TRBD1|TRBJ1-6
TGTGCCAGCAGTTTCGACAGGGGTAATTCACCCCTCCACTTT
CASSFDRGNSPLHF
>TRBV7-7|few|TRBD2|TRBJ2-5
TGTGCCAGCAGCTTAGGGGTAGCGGGTTATCAAGAGACCCAGTACTTC
CASSLGVAGYQETQYF
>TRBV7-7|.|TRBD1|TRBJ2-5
TGTGCTAGCAGCTTACAGGGGGCCGTCCGGGAGACCCAGTACTTC
CASSLQGAVRETQYF
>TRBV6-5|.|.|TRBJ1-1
TGTGCCAGCAGTTACTCGATATCGTTGGGGACTGAAGCTTTCTTT
CASSYSISLGTEAFF
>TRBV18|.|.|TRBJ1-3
TGTGCCAGCTCACCACTTCAGCGCTCTGGAAACACCATATATTTT
CASSPLQRSGNTIYF